This T cell receptor (beta chain) was sequenced in a study of T-cell reconstitution after alpha-beta-depleted transplantation in children. This clonotype was counted at least ten times. During its preparation, the TCRbeta library received unique molecular identifiers. TCRdb independently ran MiXCR on the PCR reads; one entry per CDR3 protein. The sample has 640,000 or so distinct CDR3 sequences, around 17% seen once. Trimming removed 7 bases from V and 5 bases from J, with 14 bases in between. Germline V gene data show CDR1 as SQVTM and CDR2 as ANQGSEA. There are 12 residues in the CDR3. The chain employs TRBV29-1 and TRBJ2-5, with TRBD1 as a possible D gene (6 bases). This TCR derives from a human donor who donated a stem cell graft to a child with acute myeloid leukemia. This specimen consisted of PBMCs from the stem cell graft donor, obtained from the stem cell graft. Written as DNA, the CDR3 is TGCAGCGAACTGACAGGTGGGGAGACCCAGTACTTC. Protein product: CSELTGGETQYF.